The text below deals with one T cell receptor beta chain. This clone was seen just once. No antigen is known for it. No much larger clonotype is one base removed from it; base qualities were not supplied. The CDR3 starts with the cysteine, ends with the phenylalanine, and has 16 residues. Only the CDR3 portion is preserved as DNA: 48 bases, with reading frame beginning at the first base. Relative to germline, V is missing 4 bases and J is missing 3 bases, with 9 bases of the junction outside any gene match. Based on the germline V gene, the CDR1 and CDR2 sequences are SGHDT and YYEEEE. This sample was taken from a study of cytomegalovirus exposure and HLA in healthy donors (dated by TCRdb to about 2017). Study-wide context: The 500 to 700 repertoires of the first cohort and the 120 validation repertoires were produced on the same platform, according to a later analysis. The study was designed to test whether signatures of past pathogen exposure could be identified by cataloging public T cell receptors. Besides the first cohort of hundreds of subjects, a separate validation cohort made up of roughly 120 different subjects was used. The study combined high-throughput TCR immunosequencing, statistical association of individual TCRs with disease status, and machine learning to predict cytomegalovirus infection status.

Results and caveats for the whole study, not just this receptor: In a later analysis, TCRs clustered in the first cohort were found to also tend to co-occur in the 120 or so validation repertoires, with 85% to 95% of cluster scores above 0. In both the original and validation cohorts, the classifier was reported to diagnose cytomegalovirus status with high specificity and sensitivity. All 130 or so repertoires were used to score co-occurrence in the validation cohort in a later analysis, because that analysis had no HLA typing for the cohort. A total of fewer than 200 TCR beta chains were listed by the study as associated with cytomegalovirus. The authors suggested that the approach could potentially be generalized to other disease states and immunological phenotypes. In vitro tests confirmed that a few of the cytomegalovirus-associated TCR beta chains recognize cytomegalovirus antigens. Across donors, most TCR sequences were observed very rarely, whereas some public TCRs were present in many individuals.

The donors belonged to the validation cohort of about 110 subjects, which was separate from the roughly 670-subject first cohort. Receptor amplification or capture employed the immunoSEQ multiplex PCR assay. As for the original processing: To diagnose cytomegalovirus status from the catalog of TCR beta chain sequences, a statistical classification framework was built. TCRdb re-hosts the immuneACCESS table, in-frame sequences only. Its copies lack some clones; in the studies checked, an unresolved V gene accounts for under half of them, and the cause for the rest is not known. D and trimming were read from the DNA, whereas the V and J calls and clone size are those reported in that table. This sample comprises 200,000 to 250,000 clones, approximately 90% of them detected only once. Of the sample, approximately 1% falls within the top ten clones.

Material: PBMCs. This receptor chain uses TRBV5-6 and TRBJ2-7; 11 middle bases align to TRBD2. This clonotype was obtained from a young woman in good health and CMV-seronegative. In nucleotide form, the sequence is TGTGCCAGCAGCCTCTGGACTAGCGGGCTCCTCTACGAGCAGTACTTC. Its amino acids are CASSLWTSGLLYEQYF.